This T cell receptor beta chain was found in a study of blood T cells in healthy people across ages. Study-level results: Per million T cells, the diversity of TCR beta decreased roughly linearly as age advanced. There was no known CMV status for donors, so expanded clonotype changes were possibly confounded.

The CDR3 extends over 12 amino acids. Trimming took off 4 bases at V and 5 bases at J, with 9 bases between the two ends. The germline V gene encodes CDR1 SGHRS and CDR2 YFSETQ. Then a second PCR, running about 6 to 11 cycles, was carried out with a sample-barcoded 5' primer and a J-beta primer mix. Every sample returned 2.5 million or more CDR3-containing paired-end reads. TCRdb analysed the 5' RACE reads with MiXCR anew, one entry per CDR3 protein. The profile shows some 1.7 million distinct CDR3 sequences, 28% of them singletons. Worth noting for this clonotype: The antigen remains undetermined.

The rearrangement links TRBV5-1 to TRBJ1-2; D is ambiguous. Source material: blood. This TCR was sampled from a woman aged 25-40 years in good health. CDR3 bases: TGCGCCAGCAGCGGAGCCCGATATGGCTACACCTTC. Translated, it gives CASSGARYGYTF.